This TCR beta chain appears in the sequencing data of a study of cytomegalovirus exposure and HLA in healthy donors (dated by TCRdb to the late 2010s). With regard to the full study: In an earlier analysis of some 550 of the donors, 276 Gb of sequence data and 95 million to 130 million unique TCR beta sequences from about 180 million T cells were reported. The study combined high-throughput TCR immunosequencing, statistical association of individual TCRs with disease status, and machine learning to predict cytomegalovirus infection status. The number of typed donors differed by locus: about 629-630 for A, B, C, DRB1 and DQB1; 500 to 550 for DQA1; roughly 600 for DPA1; and 450 to 480 for DPB1. Every repertoire in the discovery cohort had been generated on one and the same sequencing platform. A handful of DR-DQ haplotypes were handled as single units for association and clustering because linkage in the cohort was strong. Besides the first cohort of roughly 640 subjects, a separate validation cohort made up of 95 to 150 different subjects was used. Among roughly 370 genotyped donors of the cohort, an average of approximately 240,000 unique TCR beta nucleotide sequences were sequenced per donor, about a sixth of them non-productive. An earlier analysis of 587 of the donors used high-throughput TCR beta sequencing to judge whether each TCR beta V gene segment behaved as functional or pseudogenic. Roughly 300 gigabases of sequencing data and 70 million to 85 million unique TCR sequences were included in an early release covering several hundred HLA-typed donors. A later genetic analysis took genome-wide SNP genotypes for about 55% of the roughly 670 donors and used that subset as a discovery cohort. A later analysis re-examined previously published TCR beta repertoires from just over 650 donors and added high-resolution HLA genotyping to investigate patterns of TCR occurrence. Among the approximately 400 genotyped donors, around 79% belonged to the genetic ancestry cluster associated with self-reported Caucasian donors. Using immunosequencing, the study profiled T cell repertoires from 666 subjects and related those repertoires to cytomegalovirus serostatus. The study was designed to test whether signatures of past pathogen exposure could be identified by cataloging public T cell receptors. Both class I and class II loci were covered by HLA typing, at four-digit resolution. Rather than using new phenotypic data, the later analysis identified candidate immune exposures from TCR beta sequences and from how often those sequences occurred across donors. Donor age, sex, ethnicity and CMV serostatus were compiled alongside the repertoire data. Study-wide findings and limitations: Compared with the approximately 710-donor mean, donors in an Asian-associated ancestry cluster had fewer N-insertions in productive TCRs, according to a later genetic analysis. In both the original and validation cohorts, the classifier was reported to diagnose cytomegalovirus status with high specificity and sensitivity. Several of the top co-occurrence clusters appeared to be linked to parvovirus B19, influenza, CMV and Epstein-Barr virus, according to a later analysis. According to a later analysis, most CMV-associated TCR beta chains appeared to be HLA-restricted, and the HLA associations seemed to be driven largely by CMV exposure. A later analysis found that TCR association rates varied across HLA loci, with DRB1 alleles showing the most associated TCRs and HLA-C alleles the fewest. An earlier analysis of approximately 600 of the donors showed that most TCR beta V segments appeared in productive rearrangements either about 90% or about 30% of the time, which broadly matched IMGT annotations. Because HLA typing was missing for some donors at each locus, association tests included only the typed subset. The earlier analysis of 587 of the donors excluded 15 to 20 rarely observed V segments, including chromosome 9 orphons, because counts were too low. This cohort had only TCR beta chains sequenced, and the lack of alpha or paired-chain data limited which features could be detected. A group of highly shared sequence variants was considered likely to be a technical artifact of the sequencing pipeline. When HLA alleles, especially DR and DQ, strongly co-occurred, TCR associations were difficult to assign to individual alleles. It was suggested by the authors that the approach could potentially be generalized to other disease states and immunological phenotypes. V-gene and J-gene trimming of TCR beta chains was associated with a missense DCLRE1C variant in a later genetic analysis, and the association was replicated in an independent cohort. A further reported finding was that TCR beta sequences accurately predicted the HLA-A and HLA-B alleles for most subjects in the first cohort. A later analysis found that HLA-associated TCR beta chains were more clonally expanded and had lower generation probabilities than equally common non-associated chains. CMV serostatus was the only immune exposure information available for the cohort. Specific HLA alleles were associated with 15,000 to 20,000 TCR beta sequences at a false discovery rate of 0.05 in a later analysis. Some IMGT-functional V segments, including TRBV6-2 and TRBV6-3, could not be distinguished by the 87-base-pair reads and were therefore excluded. In the study, roughly 160 TCR beta chains were listed as associated with cytomegalovirus. Three of the identified cytomegalovirus-associated TCR beta chains were confirmed in vitro to be specific for cytomegalovirus antigens. While some public TCRs were present in many individuals, most TCR sequences turned up only very rarely across donors. Correlated functional status among segregating V segments might reflect linkage disequilibrium, but an unknown experimental factor could not be ruled out. Sequencing depth was assumed to be roughly uniform across donors in the presence/absence analyses, though that assumption may not hold.

Library method: the immunoSEQ multiplex PCR assay. For the multiplex PCR, a mixture combining 60 forward primers for TCR Vbeta segments and 13 reverse primers for TCR Jbeta segments was used. The CDR3 region of rearranged TCR beta genes was amplified from genomic DNA by a multiplex PCR assay. The Illumina HiSeq System was used to sequence the amplified TCR beta libraries as 87-base-pair reads. As for the authors' bioinformatics: A later analysis tallied around 82 million unique TCR beta chains across the 640 or so repertoires, and roughly 11 million of those chains were shared by two or more donors. To remove PCR and sequencing errors, raw reads were error-corrected and collapsed into unique sequences using a nearest-neighbor algorithm that merged closely related sequences. To assign V, D and J gene segments, CDR3 sequences were aligned to IMGT reference sequences. Each retained sequence needed at least a six-nucleotide match to both a V gene segment and a J gene segment. Rearrangements were called productive when the CDR3 lacked stop codons and stayed in frame with V and J; all others were non-productive. Following IMGT convention, CDR3 was defined as the stretch from the second conserved V-encoded cysteine to the conserved J-encoded phenylalanine. The earlier analysis of about 590 of the donors excluded sequences that lacked an unambiguous match to a single V gene segment. In an earlier analysis of almost 600 of the donors, a V segment was called functional when productive rearrangements were above 56.7%, and segregating when the standard deviation between donors exceeded 5%. To diagnose cytomegalovirus status from the catalog of TCR beta chain sequences, a statistical classification framework was built. V and J gene assignment, in a later analysis, came from comparing TCR nucleotide sequences with IMGT/GENE-DB human TR gene sequences. A later analysis assigned CDR3 sequences and most-parsimonious VDJ recombination scenarios with the TCRdist pipeline. A later analysis defined each TCR beta chain by its CDR3 amino acid sequence plus V-gene family, and excluded reads lacking a unique V-gene family. In a later analysis, some 600 highly shared, low-generation-probability nucleotide sequences were removed to address suspected cross-contamination and a sequencing artifact. In a later analysis, a clonal expansion index was calculated for each public chain from normalized within-repertoire ranks of inferred template counts. A later analysis computed generation probabilities with a VDJ recombination model fitted to out-of-frame rearrangements, and checked the results against IGoR. In a later analysis, hypergeometric tests were used to score TCR-TCR, TCR-HLA and TCR-CMV co-occurrence, with a repertoire-size bias correction applied to TCR pairs. False discovery rates were estimated in a later analysis by permuting HLA or CMV assignments 20 times. In a later analysis, co-occurring TCRs were grouped with DBSCAN, and TCRdist sequence similarity was added when clustering was performed within HLA-allele-positive subsets. Repertoires with fewer than 30,000 or more than 120,000 public chains, plus five repertoires with anomalous nucleotide sharing, were excluded from co-occurrence clustering. The immuneACCESS repertoire file appears here via TCRdb, limited to in-frame rearrangements. These files lack a portion of the clones; in checked studies, under half of the deficit traces to unresolved V genes, and the cause of the others is not known. V, J and clone size derive from that table, while D and trimming were established from the DNA sequence. In all, the sample holds roughly 250,000 clones, and roughly 81% of those were seen once. The ten largest clones capture about 2% of the sample.

As concerns this clone: The antigen it binds to is not known. No much larger clonotype is one base removed from it; base qualities were not supplied.

Reading from cysteine to phenylalanine, the CDR3 counts 13 amino acids. Left in the record is the CDR3 DNA by itself, 39 bases read in frame from the first base. From the germline V gene, CDR1 is SQVTM and CDR2 is ANQGSEA. Germline trimming: 4 bases from V, 3 bases from J; junction bases outside gene matches: 4. The cohort comprised around 690 healthy bone marrow donors. At the time of sampling, all cohort members were nominally healthy, though unrecorded immune exposures were likely present. The donor tested CMV seropositive, placing the donor among the approximately 290 seropositive members of the cohort. A peripheral blood sample was collected from each donor, and TCR beta sequencing was performed on peripheral blood mononuclear cells. Genomic DNA extraction from the blood cell samples was performed with the Qiagen DNeasy Blood Extraction Kit.

The clonotype comes from a middle-aged woman in good health and CMV-seropositive. Sequenced material: PBMCs. The chain is made from TRBV29-1 and TRBJ2-7; TRBD2 lines up with 9 middle nucleotides. The DNA sequence is given as TGCAGCGTTGTCCCTAGCGGGGTCTACGAGCAGTACTTC. This is translated as CSVVPSGVYEQYF.